Each of the 19 T cell receptor beta chains below was sequenced from the same sample in a study of T-cell memory formation after mild COVID-19. In TCRdb, the 5' RACE reads were re-called with MiXCR into one record per CDR3 protein. The sample consists of 250,000 to 350,000 distinct CDR3 sequences, under 20% of them appearing once. Source material: PBMCs or a T cell subset sorted from them (not recorded which). The receptor source for this set is a man in his late teens or twenties who had mild COVID-19 (a few samples of this study predate the infection). Cell type and time point are not known.

A few counts support this clonotype. The rearrangement links TRBV7-2 to TRBJ1-6, with 8 bases lining up with TRBD1. V shed 8 bases, J shed 5 bases, and the junction held 8 bases outside the gene matches. CDR1 SGHTA and CDR2 FQGNSA come from the germline V gene. This CDR3 spans 15 amino acids. CDR3 DNA: TGTGCCAGCCAACCCCAGGGGGCAGATAATTCACCCCTCCACTTT. Translated, it gives CASQPQGADNSPLHF.

The table lists this clonotype with a few counts. The chain joins TRBV20-1 to TRBJ2-7; 7 bases align to TRBD1. The CDR3 runs 11 residues. Germline lookup yields CDR1 DFQATT and CDR2 SNEGSKA (reference sequence). The junction had 8 bases not matched to a gene; V was cut back by 4 bases and J by 11 bases. The CDR3 loop reads CSAKKTGQEYF. CDR3 nucleotide sequence: TGCAGTGCTAAAAAGACAGGGCAAGAGTACTTC.

The genes are TRBV29-1 and TRBJ2-7; TRBD1 matches at 8 bases. V lost 1 base and J lost 3; bases outside the gene matches: 5. CDR1 and CDR2 from the germline V gene are SQVTM and ANQGSEA. The CDR3 has 14 amino acids. The CDR3 DNA reads TGCAGCGTTGAAGTGCGGACAGGGAGCTACGAGCAGTACTTC. Encoded protein: CSVEVRTGSYEQYF.

The chain is built from TRBV6-2 or TRBV6-3 and TRBJ2-1; a possible D gene is TRBD1 (5 bases). V was shortened by 7 bases and J by 9 bases, with 13 bases between the two germline ends. The CDR3 has 12 residues. The V gene's germline CDR1 is MNHEY and CDR2 SVGEGT. The CDR3 sequence is CASNEKQVEQFF. The CDR3, as DNA: TGTGCCAGCAACGAAAAACAGGTTGAGCAGTTCTTC.

This sequence joins TRBV12-3 or TRBV12-4 and TRBJ1-5; D remains ambiguous. CDR3 length equals 13 residues. The V end was cut by 5 bases, the J end by 5 bases, with 10 bases between. CDR3 sequence reads: CASSRYYDQPQHF. DNA of the CDR3: TGTGCCAGCAGTCGGTATTACGATCAGCCCCAGCATTTT.

The chain recombines TRBV28 with TRBJ2-1, with D possibly TRBD1 on 6 matching bases. The germline V gene encodes CDR1 MDHEN and CDR2 SYDVKM. The CDR3 covers 18 residues. Trimming removed 5 bases at V and 4 bases at J, with 24 bases between. CDR3 in DNA: TGTGCCAGCAGTACCATCTTTCAGGACAGCCACCTGTACAATGAGCAGTTCTTC. This encodes CASSTIFQDSHLYNEQFF.

The J gene is TRBJ2-3, the V gene TRBV28, with unresolved D. The CDR3 extends over 15 amino acids. The V gene's germline CDR1 is MDHEN and CDR2 SYDVKM. V was clipped by 5 bases and J by 2 bases, with 14 bases between them. CDR3 amino acids: CASSPPQRPTDTQYF. In DNA, the CDR3 is TGTGCCAGCAGTCCCCCCCAGAGGCCCACAGATACGCAGTATTTT.

V and J are TRBV7-9 and TRBJ2-3; 9 bases align to TRBD2. The V segment lost 1 base and the J segment 2 bases; nucleotides outside the gene matches: 4. The CDR3 totals 16 residues. CDR1 is SEHNR and CDR2 is FQNEAQ in the germline V gene (reference sequence). The CDR3 nucleotides read TGTGCCAGCAGCTTAGGTCCTAGCGGGGTCACAGATACGCAGTATTTT. This encodes CASSLGPSGVTDTQYF.

J is TRBJ1-1 and V is TRBV7-9, with D hard to call. V was clipped by 6 bases and J by 3 bases, with 17 bases between them. This CDR3 spans 15 amino acids. CDR1 SEHNR and CDR2 FQNEAQ come from the germline V gene (reference sequence). DNA of the CDR3: TGTGCCAGCAGTTCCTTTAGTCGGGAGGACACTGAAGCTTTCTTT. It translates to CASSSFSREDTEAFF.

V gene TRBV6-5 combines with J gene TRBJ1-1; D is unclear. Germline values: CDR1 MNHEY, CDR2 SVGAGI. The CDR3 is 14 amino acids. Trimming left V 1 base short and J 3 bases short, with 9 bases between. The CDR3 sequence is CASSYYPGDTEAFF. CDR3 DNA sequence: TGTGCCAGCAGTTACTATCCAGGTGACACTGAAGCTTTCTTT.

This clonotype was picked up a small number of times. The chain carries TRBV19 and TRBJ1-2; D perhaps matches TRBD1 (5 bases). With 9 bases removed from V and 4 bases from J, the gap between germline ends came to 12 bases. Per germline, CDR1 LNHDA and CDR2 SQIVND (reference sequence). CDR3 size: 12 residues. CDR3 DNA: TGTGCCAGCACCCAGGGATCCTATGGCTACACCTTC. It yields the protein CASTQGSYGYTF.

This sequence joins TRBV7-2 and TRBJ2-1; D is undetermined. The ends were cut back, 4 bases at V and 4 bases at J, with 8 bases in the middle. The germline gives CDR1 SGHTA, CDR2 FQGNSA. The CDR3 loop spans 13 amino acids. In DNA form, the CDR3 reads TGTGCCAGCAGCTCGGGCACTTACAATGAGCAGTTCTTC. This codes for CASSSGTYNEQFF.

There are a few counts of this clonotype. The rearrangement links TRBV12-3 or TRBV12-4 to TRBJ1-1; 7 bases map to TRBD1. V trimming: 5 bases; J trimming: 0 bases; junction bases outside the gene matches: 3. This CDR3 is 14 amino acids long. CDR3 DNA: TGTGCCAGCAGTGGCAGGGGGATGAACACTGAAGCTTTCTTT. Amino acids: CASSGRGMNTEAFF.

This clonotype came up many times. The chain joins TRBV4-3 to TRBJ2-5, with D uncertain. The CDR3 totals 14 residues. The germline gives CDR1 LGHNA, CDR2 YSLEER. Trimming took 0 bases from V and 4 from J, leaving 9 bases between them. CDR3 nucleotide sequence: TGCGCCAGCAGCCAAGAGGCAGCTCGAGAGACCCAGTACTTC. This gives the protein CASSQEAARETQYF.

This clonotype was seen at least ten times. The chain carries TRBV9 and TRBJ2-7, with D tentatively TRBD1 (5 bases). This CDR3 comprises 14 residues. Trimming left V 1 base short and J 2 bases short, with 10 bases between. Germline V gives CDR1 SGDLS, CDR2 YYNGEE. CDR3 in amino acids: CASSVQGVPYEQYF. CDR3 coding DNA: TGTGCCAGCAGCGTACAGGGTGTTCCCTACGAGCAGTACTTC. The variable domain in full, completed from reference TRBV9 and TRBJ2-7, reads DSGVTQTPKHLITATGQRVTLRCSPRSGDLSVYWYQQSLDQGLQFLIQYYNGEERAKGNILERFSAQQFPDLHSELNLSSLELGDSALYFCASSVQGVPYEQYFGPGTRLTVT.

The V gene is TRBV11-1, the J gene TRBJ2-7; D uncertain. CDR1 and CDR2 from the germline V gene are SGHAT and FQDESV (reference sequence). The CDR3 is 13 residues long. Trimming stripped 3 bases from V and 2 bases from J, with 8 bases between. CDR3 protein: CASSLYGTYEQYF. In nucleotides, the CDR3 is TGTGCCAGCAGCTTGTATGGAACCTACGAGCAGTACTTC.

This clonotype was found a few times. The chain carries TRBV5-6 and TRBJ1-5, with D possibly being TRBD1 (5 bases). V dropped 2 bases and J dropped 2 bases, with 17 bases sitting between them. This CDR3 contains 17 residues. Per the germline V gene, CDR1 is SGHDT and CDR2 is YYEEEE. The CDR3 is CASSFAGGNLGNQPQHF. CDR3 bases: TGTGCCAGCAGCTTCGCGGGGGGTAATCTGGGCAATCAGCCCCAGCATTTT.

The chain recombines TRBV5-1 with TRBJ2-5, with 7 nucleotides matching TRBD1. V gave up 2 bases and J gave up 1 base; unmatched junction bases: 2. CDR3 size: 14 residues. Germline loops: CDR1 SGHRS, CDR2 YFSETQ. The CDR3: CASSFGQVQETQYF. CDR3 sequence (DNA): TGCGCCAGCAGCTTCGGACAGGTCCAAGAGACCCAGTACTTC.

J is TRBJ2-3 and V is TRBV7-9; D may be TRBD1 (6 bases). Germline loops: CDR1 SEHNR, CDR2 FQNEAQ (reference sequence). This CDR3 is built from 16 residues. Trimming left V 5 bases short and J 0 bases short, with 15 bases between. CDR3 DNA sequence: TGTGCCAGCAGCCGTCCCCGGGACACCAGCACAGATACGCAGTATTTT. Its translation is CASSRPRDTSTDTQYF.